The 21 T cell receptor beta chains listed next were all sequenced from one sample in a study of Graves' ophthalmopathy and Graves' hyperthyroidism. Amplification targeted the TCR beta CDR3 regions, with RNA transcripts as the source material. Scientists carried out first-round RT-PCR using HTBI primers and then a second-round multiplex PCR. Via MiXCR, TCRdb re-called the multiplex PCR reads, giving one row per CDR3 protein. The repertoire includes over a million distinct CDR3 sequences, about 38% of them detected once, and 8.5% to 14% sits in the top ten. Sequencing was done on a sample of peripheral blood or thyroid tissue (not recorded which). The receptors come from an adult man with Graves' hyperthyroidism.

This clonotype was counted a few times. This could be a read error, since a much larger clone is one nucleotide away. The gene calls are TRBV7-9 and TRBJ2-7; D gene unclear. The V and J ends lost 2 bases and 5 bases respectively, with 4 bases between them. The CDR3 extends over 11 amino acids. The germline CDR1 and CDR2 sequences are SEHNR and FQNEAQ (reference sequence). DNA of the CDR3: TGTGCCAGCAGCTTATTTAACGAGCAGTACTTC. Its protein product is CASSLFNEQYF.

This clonotype appeared a few times. This chain uses TRBV18 with TRBJ1-2; TRBD1 is a possible D gene (5 bases). The V gene's germline CDR1 is KGHSH and CDR2 LQKENI. The ends were cut back, 3 bases at V and 1 base at J, with 12 bases in the middle. This CDR3 has 15 residues. The CDR3 bases are TGTGCCAGCTCACCGGCCACACAGGATAACTATGGCTACACCTTC. This sequence encodes CASSPATQDNYGYTF.

This clonotype has at least ten counts. The V gene is TRBV20-1, the J gene TRBJ2-5; TRBD2 might be the D (6 bases). Germline CDR1 and CDR2: DFQATT and SNEGSKA (reference sequence). CDR3 length equals 13 residues. Deletions cut 5 bases from V and 5 bases from J, with 15 bases between. CDR3: CSAYGLRWETQYF. CDR3 DNA: TGCAGTGCTTACGGACTAAGGTGGGAGACCCAGTACTTC.

This clonotype appeared a few times. V is TRBV7-9 and J is TRBJ2-7; 8 nucleotides match TRBD1. The trim removed 5 bases at V and 2 bases at J, leaving 14 bases unmatched. Germline lookup yields CDR1 SEHNR and CDR2 FQNEAQ (reference sequence). The CDR3 length is 17 residues. The CDR3: CASSLHPGQGGPYEQYF. DNA of the CDR3: TGTGCCAGCAGCCTCCATCCAGGACAGGGCGGACCCTACGAGCAGTACTTC. Full variable domain (missing parts from reference TRBV7-9 and TRBJ2-7): DTGVSQNPRHKITKRGQNVTFRCDPISEHNRLYWYRQTLGQGPEFLTYFQNEAQLEKSRLLSDRFSAERPKGSFSTLEIQRTEQGDSAMYLCASSLHPGQGGPYEQYFGPGTRLTVT.

In this sample, this clonotype turned up a few times. The rearrangement links TRBV12-3 or TRBV12-4 to TRBJ2-5, with D possibly matching TRBD2 (7 bases). This CDR3 has 15 amino acids. V shed 6 bases and J shed 4 bases, with 18 bases lying between them. The CDR3 is CASSKGGRGGETQYF. The DNA of the CDR3 is TGTGCCAGCAGCAAGGGGGGGCGGGGCGGAGAGACCCAGTACTTC.

This chain links TRBV2 with TRBJ1-5; no definite D call. Trimming cost V 10 bases and J 3 bases, with 13 bases left between them. The length of the CDR3 is 13 residues. Germline CDR1 and CDR2: SNHLY and FYNNEI. The chain's CDR3 is CATARENNQPQHF. CDR3 nucleotides: TGTGCCACCGCTCGGGAGAACAATCAGCCCCAGCATTTT.

The chain has TRBV3-2 and TRBJ1-2; the table names TRBD1, a call not compared with the DNA. TRBV3-2 is noted as a pseudogene. This CDR3 is built from 16 residues. Written as DNA, the CDR3 is TGTGCCAGCAGCCACCCCGAACTGGGGACAAATCGTGGCTACACCTTC. Its translation: CASSHPELGTNRGYTF.

J is TRBJ1-3 and V is TRBV29-1; no definite D call. Germline V gene lookup returns CDR1 SQVTM and CDR2 ANQGSEA. The ends were cut back, 4 bases at V and 2 bases at J, with 12 bases in the middle. This CDR3 contains 14 residues. For the CDR3, the DNA is TGCAGCGTTGGAGGCGAGATTGCTGGAAACACCATATATTTT. Its protein product is CSVGGEIAGNTIYF. The full variable domain, rest sourced from reference TRBV29-1 and TRBJ1-3, is SAVISQKPSRDICQRGTSLTIQCQVDSQVTMMFWYRQQPGQSLTLIATANQGSEATYESGFVIDKFPISRPNLTFSTLTVSNMSPEDSSIYLCSVGGEIAGNTIYFGEGSWLTVV.

This clonotype showed up many times. This chain joins TRBV20-1 and TRBJ1-5; D not certain. Trimming cost V 4 bases and J 4 bases, with 8 bases left between them. The CDR3 contains 12 residues. The germline gives CDR1 DFQATT, CDR2 SNEGSKA (reference sequence). CDR3 nucleotide sequence: TGCAGTGCTATTACCTTAAATCAGCCCCAGCATTTT. Protein product: CSAITLNQPQHF.

On this clonotype: This may arise from a read error, as a much more abundant clone is one base away. The gene calls are TRBV20-1 and TRBJ1-2; 7 bases agree with TRBD1. CDR1 and CDR2 (germline): DFQATT, SNEGSKA (reference sequence). The CDR3 extends over 15 amino acids. The CDR3 region is CSVRGLRTGFYGYTF. CDR3 nucleotide sequence: TGCAGTGTTAGAGGTCTCAGGACAGGTTTTTATGGCTACACCTTC.

This clonotype was seen repeatedly, ten times or more. The rearrangement links TRBV27 to TRBJ1-5, with 7 positions matching TRBD1. The CDR3 is 13 amino acids. Germline V gene data show CDR1 as MNHEY and CDR2 as SMNVEV (reference sequence). V lost 5 bases to trimming and J lost 4 bases; unmatched junction nucleotides: 2. The chain's CDR3 is CASSRRGNQPQHF. The CDR3, as DNA: TGTGCCAGCAGTCGCAGGGGGAATCAGCCCCAGCATTTT.

This clonotype has just one count. Relative to the germline gene, one junction end is altered; a read error may explain this. The chain employs TRBV2 and TRBJ2-6, with 7 positions matching TRBD1. The CDR3 consists of 15 residues. Germline V gene sequence: CDR1 SNHLY, CDR2 FYNNEI. The CDR3 sequence is CASSPRDKGAYVLTF. In nucleotides, the CDR3 is TGTGCCAGCAGTCCTAGGGACAAGGGGGCCTACGTCCTGACTTTC.

This clonotype was seen repeatedly, ten times or more. This chain joins TRBV5-1 and TRBJ2-5; TRBD2 matches 10 bases. CDR1 and CDR2 from the germline V gene are SGHRS and YFSETQ. The length of the CDR3 is 16 residues. The junction had 5 bases not matched to a gene; V was cut back by 0 bases and J by 3 bases. The CDR3 sequence is CASSLEASGGEETQYF. Written as DNA, the CDR3 is TGCGCCAGCAGCTTGGAGGCTAGCGGGGGAGAAGAGACCCAGTACTTC.

This clonotype was counted at least ten times. This chain connects TRBV10-3 to TRBJ2-2; 12 positions agree with TRBD2. Germline CDR1 is ENHRY and CDR2 is SYGVKD. After removal of 6 bases from V and 1 base from J, the junction contained 0 bases not matched to a gene. The CDR3 covers 15 residues. CDR3 coding DNA: TGTGCCATCAGGGGACTAGCGGGGAACACCGGGGAGCTGTTTTTT. Residues: CAIRGLAGNTGELFF.

This clonotype was observed many times. This chain connects TRBV4-1 to TRBJ2-7; D may be TRBD1 (6 bases). The germline V and J ends were trimmed by 0 bases and 0 bases, with 15 bases remaining between them. This CDR3 is 17 amino acids long. Germline values: CDR1 MGHRA, CDR2 YSYEKL. CDR3 amino acids: CASSQDHRQGISYEQYF. CDR3 bases: TGCGCCAGCAGCCAAGATCATAGGCAGGGGATCTCCTACGAGCAGTACTTC.

This clonotype was seen ten or more times. The chain recombines TRBV6-2 or TRBV6-3 with TRBJ2-6; unclear D gene. The CDR3 consists of 14 residues. V was pared by 2 bases and J by 4 bases, with 6 bases between. Germline loops: CDR1 MNHEY, CDR2 SVGEGT. CDR3 protein: CASSYQAGANVLTF. Written as DNA, the CDR3 is TGTGCCAGCAGTTACCAGGCAGGGGCCAACGTCCTGACTTTC.

The sample holds many counts of this clonotype. The chain has TRBV7-3 and TRBJ2-2; 7 bases align to TRBD1. The V and J ends lost 4 bases and 0 bases, in that order; junction bases with no gene match: 5. In germline, CDR1 is SGHTA, CDR2 FQGTGA. The CDR3 is 16 residues long. CDR3 protein: CASSSPQGPNTGELFF. In nucleotides, the CDR3 is TGTGCCAGCAGCTCTCCACAGGGGCCGAACACCGGGGAGCTGTTTTTT.

Many counts were recorded for this clonotype. This chain connects TRBV20-1 to TRBJ2-7; the D is unclear. The CDR3 runs 12 residues. CDR1 and CDR2 from the germline V gene are DFQATT and SNEGSKA (reference sequence). This CDR3 reads CTPTLDGYEQYF. DNA of the CDR3: TGCACCCCAACCCTGGACGGCTACGAGCAGTACTTC.

This clonotype showed up many times. The V gene is TRBV5-1, the J gene TRBJ1-2, with D perhaps matching TRBD1 (5 bases). Between the trimmed V and J ends, which lost 4 bases and 3 bases, there was a span of 19 bases. This CDR3 is built from 16 residues. Germline V gives CDR1 SGHRS, CDR2 YFSETQ. This chain's CDR3 is CASSVGTAGTHYGYTF. CDR3 DNA: TGCGCCAGCAGCGTCGGGACGGCTGGCACTCACTATGGCTACACCTTC.

The chain carries TRBV29-1 and TRBJ2-1, with 8 bases lining up with TRBD2. The CDR3 contains 13 residues. Per the germline V gene, CDR1 is SQVTM and CDR2 is ANQGSEA. Losses at the gene ends were 6 bases for V and 4 bases for J; bases not matched to a gene: 5. The CDR3 nucleotides read TGCAGCGTACTTAGCGGGGAATACAATGAGCAGTTCTTC. Amino acids: CSVLSGEYNEQFF.

This clonotype was recorded at least ten times. This sequence joins TRBV9 and TRBJ1-2; a possible D gene is TRBD1 (6 bases). This CDR3 comprises 14 residues. The V gene's germline CDR1 is SGDLS and CDR2 YYNGEE. Trimming pared 0 bases from V and 8 bases from J, leaving 14 bases between. The CDR3 DNA follows: TGTGCCAGCAGCGTAGCTCCGACAGGAGGAGGCTACACCTTC. It yields the protein CASSVAPTGGGYTF.